Detailed here is one T cell receptor (beta chain). Using immunoSEQ multiplex PCR, the repertoire was profiled, and TCRdb retains in-frame clones only, with some absent. This table holds just over 95,000 clones, approximately 94% found once. This sample was taken from a study of technical replicates of blood from a few donors. Germline CDR1 reads MDHEN; CDR2 reads SYDVKM. The CDR3 is made up of 12 amino acids. The V and J ends lost 7 bases and 16 bases, in that order; junction bases with no gene match: 11. The chain recombines TRBV28 with TRBJ2-4, with 9 bases matching TRBD2. The clonotype comes from a human donor in good health. The sample taken for sequencing was T cells isolated from PBMCs. This CDR3 reads CASNVREGPQYF. DNA for the CDR3: TGTGCCAGCAATGTGCGGGAGGGCCCGCAATACTTC.